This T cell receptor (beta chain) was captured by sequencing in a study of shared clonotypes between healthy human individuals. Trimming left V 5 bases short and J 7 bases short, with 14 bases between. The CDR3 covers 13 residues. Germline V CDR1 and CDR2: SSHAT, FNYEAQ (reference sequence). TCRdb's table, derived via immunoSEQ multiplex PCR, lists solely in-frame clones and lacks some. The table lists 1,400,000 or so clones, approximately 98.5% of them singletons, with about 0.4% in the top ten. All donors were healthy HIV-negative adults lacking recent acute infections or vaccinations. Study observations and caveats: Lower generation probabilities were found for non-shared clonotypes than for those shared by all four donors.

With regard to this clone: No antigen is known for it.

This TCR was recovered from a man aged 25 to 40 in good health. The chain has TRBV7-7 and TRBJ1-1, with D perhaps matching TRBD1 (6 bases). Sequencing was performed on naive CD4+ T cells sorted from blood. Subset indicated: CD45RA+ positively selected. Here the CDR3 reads CASSPAPGDEAFF. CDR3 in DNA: TGTGCCAGCAGCCCAGCCCCAGGGGATGAAGCTTTCTTT.